This is a list of T cell receptor beta chains from one sample in a study of T cells in localized non-small cell lung cancer. Repertoires were generated with immunoSEQ multiplex PCR, while TCRdb's copy carries only in-frame clones and drops some. The sample has approximately 1,800 clones; around a third are singletons. The material sequenced was normal lung tissue next to the tumor, taken before any cancer treatment. These TCRs come from a male donor aged 60 or older with stage III squamous cell lung carcinoma. The CDR3 runs from the conserved cysteine through the conserved F or W. D genes are given only for firm matches. Clone size is shown for a subset of rows, as once, few, many or a class of expanded clone.

D gene: -
V gene: TRBV19
J gene: TRBJ2-1
clone size: -
CDR3 protein: CASSIQSSYNEQFF
CDR3 DNA: TGTGCCAGTAGTATACAGAGCTCCTACAATGAGCAGTTCTTC

D gene: -
V gene: TRBV7-7
J gene: TRBJ1-1
clone size: few
CDR3 protein: CASSLEGENTEAFF
CDR3 DNA: TGTGCCAGCAGCTTAGAGGGGGAGAACACTGAAGCTTTCTTT

D gene: TRBD1
V gene: TRBV11-3
J gene: TRBJ1-1
clone size: few
CDR3 protein: CASSLGQGDTEAFF
CDR3 DNA: TGTGCCAGCAGCTTAGGACAGGGGGACACTGAAGCTTTCTTT

D gene: -
V gene: TRBV6-8
J gene: TRBJ1-1
clone size: few
CDR3 protein: CASSFVPGRSNTEAFF
CDR3 DNA: TGTGCCAGCAGTTTCGTGCCGGGACGTTCGAACACTGAAGCTTTCTTT

D gene: -
V gene: TRBV6-8
J gene: TRBJ1-3
clone size: few
CDR3 protein: CASSYSRVSSSGNTIYF
CDR3 DNA: TGTGCCAGCAGTTACTCGAGGGTCTCGAGCTCTGGAAACACCATATATTTT

D gene: -
V gene: TRBV11-3
J gene: TRBJ2-4
clone size: large
CDR3 protein: CASSLGPRGQDIQYF
CDR3 DNA: TGTGCCAGCAGCTTAGGCCCCCGGGGGCAGGACATTCAGTACTTC

D gene: -
V gene: TRBV6-8
J gene: TRBJ1-2
clone size: few
CDR3 protein: CASSYSRQNYGYTF
CDR3 DNA: TGTGCCAGCAGTTACTCGAGACAGAACTATGGCTACACCTTC

D gene: -
V gene: TRBV11-3
J gene: TRBJ2-2
clone size: few
CDR3 protein: CASSLDRLNTGELFF
CDR3 DNA: TGTGCCAGCAGCTTAGACAGGTTGAATACCGGGGAGCTGTTTTTT

D gene: -
V gene: TRBV19
J gene: TRBJ1-1
clone size: -
CDR3 protein: CASRSTEGVGTEAFF
CDR3 DNA: TGTGCCAGTAGATCAACAGAGGGTGTTGGCACTGAAGCTTTCTTT

D gene: -
V gene: TRBV28
J gene: TRBJ2-2
clone size: -
CDR3 protein: CASSSSELASPNTGELFF
CDR3 DNA: TGTGCCAGCAGTTCCTCGGAACTAGCCTCACCGAACACCGGGGAGCTGTTTTTT

D gene: -
V gene: TRBV2
J gene: TRBJ2-2
clone size: few
CDR3 protein: CASSWTQTGELFF
CDR3 DNA: TGTGCCAGCAGTTGGACTCAAACCGGGGAGCTGTTTTTT

D gene: -
V gene: TRBV6-8
J gene: TRBJ1-6
clone size: -
CDR3 protein: CASSYPPRRNNSPLHF
CDR3 DNA: TGTGCCAGCAGTTACCCCCCCCGCAGGAATAATTCACCCCTCCACTTT

D gene: -
V gene: TRBV11-3
J gene: TRBJ2-2
clone size: -
CDR3 protein: CASSHAGGNTGELFF
CDR3 DNA: TGTGCCAGCAGCCATGCTGGCGGGAACACCGGGGAGCTGTTTTTT

D gene: -
V gene: TRBV7-6
J gene: TRBJ1-6
clone size: few
CDR3 protein: CASSLNDRSSPLHF
CDR3 DNA: TGTGCCAGCAGCCTCAACGACAGGAGTTCACCCCTCCACTTT

D gene: TRBD1
V gene: TRBV30
J gene: TRBJ1-1
clone size: once
CDR3 protein: CAWGTGLTEAFF
CDR3 DNA: TGTGCCTGGGGGACAGGGTTAACTGAAGCTTTCTTT

D gene: -
V gene: TRBV10-2
J gene: TRBJ1-6
clone size: few
CDR3 protein: CASKIPAPNSPLHF
CDR3 DNA: TGCGCCAGCAAGATCCCTGCACCCAATTCACCCCTCCACTTT

D gene: -
V gene: TRBV11-3
J gene: TRBJ1-1
clone size: medium-sized
CDR3 protein: CASSFSPTIATEAFF
CDR3 DNA: TGTGCCAGCAGCTTTTCACCCACCATAGCGACTGAAGCTTTCTTT

D gene: -
V gene: TRBV30
J gene: TRBJ1-4
clone size: -
CDR3 protein: CAWNRRGVNEKLFF
CDR3 DNA: TGTGCCTGGAACCGGCGGGGGGTCAATGAAAAACTGTTTTTT

D gene: -
V gene: TRBV10-2
J gene: TRBJ1-1
clone size: -
CDR3 protein: CASSEQGGTEAFF
CDR3 DNA: TGCGCCAGCAGTGAGCAGGGAGGGACTGAAGCTTTCTTT

D gene: TRBD1
V gene: TRBV9
J gene: TRBJ1-2
clone size: few
CDR3 protein: CASSVYDRGSSYGYTF
CDR3 DNA: TGTGCCAGCAGCGTCTACGACAGGGGCAGCTCCTATGGCTACACCTTC

D gene: TRBD1
V gene: TRBV28
J gene: TRBJ1-1
clone size: few
CDR3 protein: CASRPQGDTEAFF
CDR3 DNA: TGTGCCAGCAGACCACAGGGGGACACTGAAGCTTTCTTT

D gene: -
V gene: TRBV1
J gene: TRBJ1-2
clone size: -
CDR3 protein: CASSQQTGVTYGYTF
CDR3 DNA: TGCGCCAGCAGCCAACAGACAGGGGTTACCTATGGCTACACCTTC

D gene: -
V gene: TRBV28
J gene: TRBJ2-2
clone size: -
CDR3 protein: CASSFFGGPGELFF
CDR3 DNA: TGTGCCAGCTCCTTTTTTGGGGGGCCCGGGGAGCTGTTTTTT

D gene: TRBD1
V gene: TRBV28
J gene: TRBJ1-5
clone size: -
CDR3 protein: CASSLALTGVQPQHF
CDR3 DNA: TGTGCCAGCAGTCTCGCCCTTACAGGGGTTCAGCCCCAGCATTTT

D gene: -
V gene: TRBV11-3
J gene: TRBJ2-3
clone size: few
CDR3 protein: CASSFEGFTDTQYF
CDR3 DNA: TGTGCCAGCAGCTTTGAGGGGTTCACAGATACGCAGTATTTT

D gene: TRBD1
V gene: TRBV29-1
J gene: TRBJ2-7
clone size: once
CDR3 protein: CSVGTGGSSYEQYF
CDR3 DNA: TGCAGCGTCGGTACAGGGGGGAGCTCCTACGAGCAGTACTTC

D gene: -
V gene: TRBV6-8
J gene: TRBJ1-1
clone size: few
CDR3 protein: CASRFETSNTEAFF
CDR3 DNA: TGTGCCAGCCGGTTCGAAACCTCGAACACTGAAGCTTTCTTT

D gene: -
V gene: TRBV28
J gene: TRBJ1-4
clone size: -
CDR3 protein: CASSFAGLTNEKLFF
CDR3 DNA: TGTGCCAGCAGCTTCGCAGGATTGACTAATGAAAAACTGTTTTTT

D gene: -
V gene: TRBV19
J gene: TRBJ2-2
clone size: -
CDR3 protein: CASRGGTGELFF
CDR3 DNA: TGTGCCAGTAGGGGGGGCACCGGGGAGCTGTTTTTT

D gene: TRBD2
V gene: TRBV11-3
J gene: TRBJ2-3
clone size: -
CDR3 protein: CASSLSGGAGRDTQYF
CDR3 DNA: TGTGCCAGCAGCCTTAGCGGGGGGGCGGGCAGAGATACGCAGTATTTT

D gene: -
V gene: TRBV6-8
J gene: TRBJ1-1
clone size: large
CDR3 protein: CASSDGVGNTEAFF
CDR3 DNA: TGTGCCAGCTCCGATGGTGTTGGAAACACTGAAGCTTTCTTT

D gene: -
V gene: TRBV6-8
J gene: TRBJ1-2
clone size: medium-sized
CDR3 protein: CASGETSNYGYTF
CDR3 DNA: TGTGCCAGCGGGGAGACATCTAACTATGGCTACACCTTC

D gene: -
V gene: TRBV30
J gene: TRBJ2-5
clone size: -
CDR3 protein: CAWRKGLQETQYF
CDR3 DNA: TGTGCCTGGAGAAAGGGCCTCCAAGAGACCCAGTACTTC

D gene: TRBD1
V gene: TRBV14
J gene: TRBJ1-1
clone size: -
CDR3 protein: CASSHFPGQGANTEAFF
CDR3 DNA: TGTGCCAGCAGCCATTTCCCGGGACAGGGGGCGAACACTGAAGCTTTCTTT

D gene: TRBD1
V gene: TRBV23-1
J gene: TRBJ1-6
clone size: few
CDR3 protein: CASSQSGQGALSPLHF
CDR3 DNA: TGCGCCAGCAGCCAATCCGGACAGGGGGCATTGTCACCCCTCCACTTT

D gene: TRBD2
V gene: TRBV9
J gene: TRBJ2-1
clone size: -
CDR3 protein: CASNFNSGKQDEQFF
CDR3 DNA: TGTGCCAGCAACTTCAATAGCGGGAAACAGGATGAGCAGTTCTTC

D gene: -
V gene: TRBV30
J gene: TRBJ2-7
clone size: -
CDR3 protein: CAWRGQGDEQYF
CDR3 DNA: TGTGCCTGGAGAGGGCAGGGCGACGAGCAGTACTTC

D gene: -
V gene: TRBV23-1
J gene: TRBJ1-2
clone size: -
CDR3 protein: CASSLGGPANYGYTF
CDR3 DNA: TGCGCCAGCAGCCTTGGCGGCCCGGCTAACTATGGCTACACCTTC

D gene: -
V gene: TRBV9
J gene: TRBJ1-6
clone size: -
CDR3 protein: CASGQGNFNSPLHF
CDR3 DNA: TGTGCCAGCGGCCAGGGGAACTTTAATTCACCCCTCCACTTT

D gene: -
V gene: TRBV30
J gene: TRBJ2-2
clone size: -
CDR3 protein: CAWSVQDPGELFF
CDR3 DNA: TGTGCCTGGAGTGTACAGGATCCCGGGGAGCTGTTTTTT

D gene: TRBD1
V gene: TRBV19
J gene: TRBJ1-5
clone size: -
CDR3 protein: CASSYRGVNQPQHF
CDR3 DNA: TGTGCCAGTAGCTACAGGGGTGTGAATCAGCCCCAGCATTTT

D gene: -
V gene: TRBV7-5
J gene: TRBJ1-1
clone size: medium-sized
CDR3 protein: CASRYNRGQNTEAFF
CDR3 DNA: TGTGCCAGCAGATATAACAGGGGGCAAAACACTGAAGCTTTCTTT

D gene: -
V gene: TRBV29-1
J gene: TRBJ1-4
clone size: -
CDR3 protein: CSVEEGSGTNMKKLFF
CDR3 DNA: TGCAGCGTTGAAGAGGGATCCGGGACAAACATGAAAAAACTGTTTTTT

D gene: -
V gene: TRBV19
J gene: TRBJ2-7
clone size: -
CDR3 protein: CASSILTGYEQYF
CDR3 DNA: TGTGCCAGTAGTATCCTTACAGGATACGAGCAGTACTTC

D gene: -
V gene: TRBV1
J gene: TRBJ2-1
clone size: few
CDR3 protein: CASSQDPFSNEQFF
CDR3 DNA: TGCGCCAGCAGCCAAGATCCCTTCTCAAATGAGCAGTTCTTC

D gene: -
V gene: TRBV10-2
J gene: TRBJ2-1
clone size: -
CDR3 protein: CASNPLDGWNEQFF
CDR3 DNA: TGCGCCAGCAACCCCCTTGACGGCTGGAATGAGCAGTTCTTC

D gene: -
V gene: TRBV6-8
J gene: TRBJ2-5
clone size: few
CDR3 protein: CASSASWGAGETQYF
CDR3 DNA: TGTGCCAGCAGTGCAAGTTGGGGGGCGGGAGAGACCCAGTACTTC

D gene: -
V gene: TRBV6-8
J gene: TRBJ1-1
clone size: few
CDR3 protein: CASRPGQLIAEAFF
CDR3 DNA: TGTGCCAGCAGGCCCGGACAGTTGATCGCTGAAGCTTTCTTT

D gene: -
V gene: TRBV9
J gene: TRBJ1-1
clone size: few
CDR3 protein: CASNKIRGTEAFF
CDR3 DNA: TGTGCCAGCAACAAGATCAGGGGTACTGAAGCTTTCTTT

D gene: -
V gene: TRBV29-1
J gene: TRBJ1-1
clone size: -
CDR3 protein: CSVHFGASNTEAFF
CDR3 DNA: TGCAGCGTCCATTTCGGGGCCTCGAACACTGAAGCTTTCTTT

D gene: TRBD1
V gene: TRBV29-1
J gene: TRBJ2-1
clone size: -
CDR3 protein: CSVEGTANEQFF
CDR3 DNA: TGCAGCGTTGAGGGGACAGCTAATGAGCAGTTCTTC

D gene: -
V gene: TRBV11-3
J gene: TRBJ1-1
clone size: medium-sized
CDR3 protein: CASSLGGAGNTEAFF
CDR3 DNA: TGTGCCAGCAGCTTAGGTGGCGCCGGGAACACTGAAGCTTTCTTT

D gene: -
V gene: TRBV6-7
J gene: TRBJ2-5
clone size: large
CDR3 protein: CASSYGETQYF
CDR3 DNA: TGTGCCAGCAGTTACGGGGAGACCCAGTACTTC

D gene: -
V gene: TRBV6-8
J gene: TRBJ2-3
clone size: few
CDR3 protein: CASSPLTVRTDTQYF
CDR3 DNA: TGTGCCAGCAGTCCTCTGACAGTACGCACAGATACGCAGTATTTT

D gene: -
V gene: TRBV28
J gene: TRBJ2-1
clone size: -
CDR3 protein: CASSLKRLEQFF
CDR3 DNA: TGTGCCAGCAGCCTCAAGAGGTTAGAGCAGTTCTTC

D gene: -
V gene: TRBV15
J gene: TRBJ1-5
clone size: -
CDR3 protein: CATSRDVGGGQPQHF
CDR3 DNA: TGTGCCACCAGCAGAGATGTGGGGGGCGGTCAGCCCCAGCATTTT

D gene: -
V gene: TRBV9
J gene: TRBJ2-1
clone size: -
CDR3 protein: CASSTEAYNEQFF
CDR3 DNA: TGTGCCAGCAGCACCGAGGCGTACAATGAGCAGTTCTTC